Listed below are T cell receptor beta chains from one sample, sequenced in a study of OX40 agonist ivuxolimab in advanced cancers. TCRdb's copy holds only in-frame clones and misses some; the assay was immunoSEQ multiplex PCR. The sample lists about 80,000 clones; roughly 85% were seen once. The sample was CD4+ or CD8+ T cells sorted from blood, taken in a trial of the OX40 agonist ivuxolimab. The receptors derive from an adult with an advanced solid tumor such as melanoma, head and neck, liver or kidney cancer. Each CDR3 is given with its conserved first and last residue. A D gene is named only where the DNA matches it firmly. Expanded clones are given a class, and other clones once, few, many or no size at all.

TRBV2	-	TRBD1	TRBJ1-3	CASSGTGNTIYF	TGTGCCAGCAGTGGGACAGGGAACACCATATATTTT
TRBV10-2	-	-	TRBJ2-7	CASRVRQVGYEQYF	TGCGCCAGCAGAGTGCGGCAGGTAGGGTACGAGCAGTACTTC
TRBV7-2	-	TRBD1	TRBJ2-7	CASSQGTGIWEQYF	TGTGCCAGCAGCCAGGGGACAGGGATCTGGGAGCAGTACTTC
TRBV7-3	-	-	TRBJ1-1	CASSLVGSTEAFF	TGTGCCAGCAGCTTAGTGGGGAGTACTGAAGCTTTCTTT
TRBV5-6	-	-	TRBJ2-7	CASSLAVRTSYEQYF	TGTGCCAGCAGCTTGGCGGTCCGTACCTCCTACGAGCAGTACTTC
TRBV2	-	-	TRBJ1-4	CASSEARQGLYEKLFF	TGTGCCAGCAGTGAAGCGCGCCAGGGGCTGTATGAAAAACTGTTTTTT
TRBV28	-	-	TRBJ1-1	CASSRRGASSEAFF	TGTGCCAGCAGCCGGAGGGGGGCGAGTAGTGAAGCTTTCTTT
TRBV11-2	-	-	TRBJ2-4	CASSSNRDIQYF	TGTGCCAGCAGCTCAAACCGGGACATTCAGTACTTC
TRBV18	-	-	TRBJ1-4	CASSPAGGGEKLFF	TGTGCCAGCTCACCGGCGGGGGGCGGTGAAAAACTGTTTTTT
TRBV7-6	-	TRBD2	TRBJ2-7	CASSSTSGVTEQYF	TGTGCCAGCAGCTCGACTAGCGGGGTAACCGAGCAGTACTTC
TRBV28	-	-	TRBJ1-2	CASSLRTRLNYGYTF	TGTGCCAGCAGTTTAAGGACCAGGTTAAACTATGGCTACACCTTC
TRBV9	once	TRBD1	TRBJ2-7	CASSPRGMNEQYF	TGTGCCAGCAGCCCCAGGGGGATGAACGAGCAGTACTTC
TRBV19	-	-	TRBJ1-4	CASSMRGPGEKLFF	TGTGCCAGTAGTATGCGGGGGCCAGGTGAAAAACTGTTTTTT
TRBV7-2	few	-	TRBJ1-5	CASRKVGDIAQHF	TGTGCCAGCAGGAAAGTAGGGGATATAGCCCAGCATTTT
TRBV5-1	-	TRBD1	TRBJ1-2	CASSSGGGNGYTF	TGCGCCAGCAGCTCAGGGGGCGGGAATGGCTACACCTTC
TRBV5-5	-	TRBD2	TRBJ2-7	CASSLRAGQDSYEQYF	TGTGCCAGCAGCCTAAGAGCGGGGCAAGATTCCTACGAGCAGTACTTC
TRBV9	few	-	TRBJ2-3	CASSVDFGDTQYF	TGTGCCAGCAGCGTAGACTTTGGGGATACGCAGTATTTT
TRBV10-3	-	-	TRBJ2-7	CAISNRDAGSYEQYF	TGTGCCATCAGTAACCGGGACGCGGGGTCCTACGAGCAGTACTTC
TRBV7-8	-	-	TRBJ1-1	CASSYQRGTYEAFF	TGTGCCAGCAGCTACCAGCGGGGTACGTACGAAGCTTTCTTT
TRBV2	-	-	TRBJ1-3	CASSEARQGGFGNTIYF	TGTGCCAGCAGTGAAGCGCGGCAGGGAGGATTTGGAAACACCATATATTTT
TRBV7-9	-	-	TRBJ1-2	CASSRRRGAPIRGYTF	TGTGCCAGCAGCCGTCGTCGGGGGGCCCCCATTCGGGGCTACACCTTC
TRBV9	-	-	TRBJ2-1	CASSEDLLSSYNEQFF	TGTGCCAGCAGCGAAGATCTCCTGAGCTCCTACAATGAGCAGTTCTTC
TRBV6-1	-	-	TRBJ1-3	CASSEGTVSGNTIYF	TGTGCCAGCAGTGAAGGGACAGTCTCTGGAAACACCATATATTTT
TRBV5-4	-	-	TRBJ1-2	CASSLRAGLQYGYTF	TGTGCCAGCAGCTTGAGGGCAGGGCTACAATATGGCTACACCTTC
TRBV5-1	-	-	TRBJ2-5	CASSLGLGAQETQYF	TGCGCCAGCAGCTTGGGCCTGGGGGCACAAGAGACCCAGTACTTC
TRBV27	-	-	TRBJ2-7	CASSPSIGKYEQYF	TGTGCCAGCAGTCCCTCTATCGGGAAATACGAGCAGTACTTC
TRBV11-1	-	-	TRBJ2-7	CASSLGTAMRQYF	TGTGCCAGCAGCTTAGGAACAGCCATGAGGCAGTACTTC
TRBV2	-	-	TRBJ1-1	CASRNQANTEAFF	TGTGCCAGCAGGAACCAGGCGAACACTGAAGCTTTCTTT
TRBV10-3	-	TRBD2	TRBJ2-1	CAISPLAGGHNEQFF	TGTGCCATCAGTCCTCTAGCGGGGGGGCACAATGAGCAGTTCTTC
TRBV4-2	-	TRBD1	TRBJ1-2	CASSQDKGQGFYGYTF	TGTGCCAGCAGCCAAGATAAGGGACAGGGGTTCTATGGCTACACCTTC